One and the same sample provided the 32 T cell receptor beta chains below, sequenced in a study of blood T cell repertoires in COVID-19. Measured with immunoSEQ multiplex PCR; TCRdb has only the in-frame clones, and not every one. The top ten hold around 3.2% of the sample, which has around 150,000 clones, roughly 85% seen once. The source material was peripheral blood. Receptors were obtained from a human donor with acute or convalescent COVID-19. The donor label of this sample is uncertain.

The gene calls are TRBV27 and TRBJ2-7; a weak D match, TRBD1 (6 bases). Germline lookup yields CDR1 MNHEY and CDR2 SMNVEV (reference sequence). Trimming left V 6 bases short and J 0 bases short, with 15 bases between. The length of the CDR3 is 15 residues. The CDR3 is CASSRRGLPSYEQYF. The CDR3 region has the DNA TGTGCCAGCAGCCGCAGGGGATTACCCTCCTACGAGCAGTACTTC.

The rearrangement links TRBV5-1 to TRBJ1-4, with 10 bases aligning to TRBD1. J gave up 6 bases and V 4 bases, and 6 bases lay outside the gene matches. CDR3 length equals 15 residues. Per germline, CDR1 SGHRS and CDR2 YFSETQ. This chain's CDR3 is CASSDGQGGYEKLFF. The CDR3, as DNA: TGCGCCAGCAGCGATGGACAGGGGGGATATGAAAAACTGTTTTTT.

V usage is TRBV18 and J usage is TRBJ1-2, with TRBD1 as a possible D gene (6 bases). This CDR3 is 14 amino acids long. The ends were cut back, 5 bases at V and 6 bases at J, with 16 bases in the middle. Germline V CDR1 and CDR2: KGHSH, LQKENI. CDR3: CASSTSSGQNGYTF. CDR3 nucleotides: TGTGCCAGCTCAACCTCGTCGGGACAAAATGGCTACACCTTC.

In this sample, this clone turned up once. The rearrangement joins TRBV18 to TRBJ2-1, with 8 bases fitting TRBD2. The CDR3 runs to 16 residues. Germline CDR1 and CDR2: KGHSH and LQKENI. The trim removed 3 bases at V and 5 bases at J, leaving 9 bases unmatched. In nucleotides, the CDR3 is TGTGCCAGCTCACCGCGGACTAGCCCTACAAACAATGAGCAGTTCTTC. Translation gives CASSPRTSPTNNEQFF.

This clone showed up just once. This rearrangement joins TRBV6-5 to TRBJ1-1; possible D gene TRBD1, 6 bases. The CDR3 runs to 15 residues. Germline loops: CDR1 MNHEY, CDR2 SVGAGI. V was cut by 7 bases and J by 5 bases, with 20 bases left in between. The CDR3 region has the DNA TGTGCCAGCACCCCCGGGGGGGGGCGGTATACTGAAGCTTTCTTT. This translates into CASTPGGGRYTEAFF.

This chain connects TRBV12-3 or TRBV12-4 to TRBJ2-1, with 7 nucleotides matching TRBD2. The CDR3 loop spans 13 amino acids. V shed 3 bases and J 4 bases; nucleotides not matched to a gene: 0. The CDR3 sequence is CASSFGGYNEQFF. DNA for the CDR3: TGTGCCAGCAGTTTCGGGGGGTACAATGAGCAGTTCTTC.

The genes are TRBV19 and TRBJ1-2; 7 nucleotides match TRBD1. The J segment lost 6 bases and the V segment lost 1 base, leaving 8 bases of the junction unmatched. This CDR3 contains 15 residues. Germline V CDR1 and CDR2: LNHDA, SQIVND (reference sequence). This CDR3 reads CASSIVERGRNGYTF. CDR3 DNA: TGTGCCAGTAGTATAGTGGAAAGGGGGCGGAATGGCTACACCTTC.

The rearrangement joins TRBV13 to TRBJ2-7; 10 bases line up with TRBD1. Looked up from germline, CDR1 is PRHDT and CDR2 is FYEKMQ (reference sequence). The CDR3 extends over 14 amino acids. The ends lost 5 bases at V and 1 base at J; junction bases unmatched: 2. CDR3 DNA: TGTGCCAGCAGCGGGGGACAGGGGTCCTACGAGCAGTACTTC. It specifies CASSGGQGSYEQYF.

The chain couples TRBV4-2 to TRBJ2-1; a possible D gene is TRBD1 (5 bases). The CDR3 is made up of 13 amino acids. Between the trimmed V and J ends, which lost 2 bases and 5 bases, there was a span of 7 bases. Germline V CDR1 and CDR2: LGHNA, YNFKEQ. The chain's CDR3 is CASSQRQNNEQFF. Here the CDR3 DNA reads TGTGCCAGCAGCCAAAGACAGAACAATGAGCAGTTCTTC.

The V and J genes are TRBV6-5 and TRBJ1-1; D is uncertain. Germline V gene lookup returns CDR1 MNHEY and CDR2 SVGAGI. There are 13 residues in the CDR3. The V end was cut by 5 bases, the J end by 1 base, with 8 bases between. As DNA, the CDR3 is TGTGCCAGCAGTAACAGAAAGAACACTGAAGCTTTCTTT. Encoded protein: CASSNRKNTEAFF.

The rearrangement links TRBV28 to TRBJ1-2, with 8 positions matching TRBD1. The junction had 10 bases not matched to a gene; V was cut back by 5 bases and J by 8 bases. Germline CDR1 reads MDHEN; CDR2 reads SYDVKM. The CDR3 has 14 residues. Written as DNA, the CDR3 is TGTGCCAGCAGTCCTCTGACAGGGGTAGGGGGCTACACCTTC. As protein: CASSPLTGVGGYTF.

CDR3 bases: TGTGCCAGCGTCCGGGACAGGGGAGGACAGCCCCAGCATTTT. Its protein is CASVRDRGGQPQHF. V gene TRBV2 combines with J gene TRBJ1-5; TRBD1 matches 10 bases. From germline, CDR1 is SNHLY and CDR2 FYNNEI. The V and J ends lost 8 bases and 7 bases, in that order; junction bases with no gene match: 8. The CDR3 has 14 residues. Drawing the rest from reference TRBV2 and TRBJ1-5, the complete variable domain is EPEVTQTPSHQVTQMGQEVILRCVPISNHLYFYWYRQILGQKVEFLVSFYNNEISEKSEIFDDQFSVERPDGSNFTLKIRSTKLEDSAMYFCASVRDRGGQPQHFGDGTRLSIL.

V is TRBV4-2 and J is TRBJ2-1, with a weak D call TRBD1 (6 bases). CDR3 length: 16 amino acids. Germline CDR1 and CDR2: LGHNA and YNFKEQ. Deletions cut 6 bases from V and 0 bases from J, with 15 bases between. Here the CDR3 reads CASSLRGSSSYNEQFF. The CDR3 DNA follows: TGTGCCAGCAGTTTAAGGGGGTCGAGCTCCTACAATGAGCAGTTCTTC.

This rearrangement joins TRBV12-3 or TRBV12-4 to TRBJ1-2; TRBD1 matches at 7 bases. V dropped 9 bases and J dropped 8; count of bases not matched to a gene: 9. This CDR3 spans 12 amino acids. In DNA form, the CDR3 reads TGTGCCAGTCGCAAGGGGGCGGAGGGCTACACCTTC. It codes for CASRKGAEGYTF.

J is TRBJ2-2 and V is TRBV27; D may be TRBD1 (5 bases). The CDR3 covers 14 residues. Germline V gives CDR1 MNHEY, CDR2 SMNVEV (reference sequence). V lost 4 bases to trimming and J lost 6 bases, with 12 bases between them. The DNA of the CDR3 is TGTGCCAGCAGTTCGGGCAGGGCGGCCGGGGAGCTGTTTTTT. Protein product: CASSSGRAAGELFF.

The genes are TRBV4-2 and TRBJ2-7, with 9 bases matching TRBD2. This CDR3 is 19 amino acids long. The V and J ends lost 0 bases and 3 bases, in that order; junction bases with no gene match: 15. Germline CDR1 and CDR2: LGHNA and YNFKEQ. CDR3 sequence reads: CASSQDLGTSPGEFYEQYF. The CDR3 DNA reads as TGTGCCAGCAGCCAAGATCTGGGGACTAGCCCAGGCGAATTCTACGAGCAGTACTTC.

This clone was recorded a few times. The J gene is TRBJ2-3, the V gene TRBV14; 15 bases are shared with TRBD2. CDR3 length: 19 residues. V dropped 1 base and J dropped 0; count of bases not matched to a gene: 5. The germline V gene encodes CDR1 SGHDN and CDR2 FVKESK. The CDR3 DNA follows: TGTGCCAGCAGCCAAGTGGGACTAGCGGGGGGCTCTAGCACAGATACGCAGTATTTT. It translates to CASSQVGLAGGSSTDTQYF.

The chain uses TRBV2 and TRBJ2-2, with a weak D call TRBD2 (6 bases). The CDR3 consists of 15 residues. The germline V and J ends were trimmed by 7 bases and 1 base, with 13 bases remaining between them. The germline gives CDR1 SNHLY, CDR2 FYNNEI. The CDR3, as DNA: TGTGCCAGCATGTGGCACGGGGGGAACACCGGGGAGCTGTTTTTT. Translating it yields CASMWHGGNTGELFF.

This CDR3 is CASSQLSRDRATNYGYTF. The CDR3 DNA reads TGTGCCAGCAGCCAATTGAGCAGGGACAGGGCCACCAACTATGGCTACACCTTC. The chain uses TRBV14 and TRBJ1-2; TRBD1 agrees at 9 bases. This CDR3 contains 18 residues. V lost 2 bases, J lost 2 bases, and 12 bases stayed unmatched. Germline V gene lookup returns CDR1 SGHDN and CDR2 FVKESK.

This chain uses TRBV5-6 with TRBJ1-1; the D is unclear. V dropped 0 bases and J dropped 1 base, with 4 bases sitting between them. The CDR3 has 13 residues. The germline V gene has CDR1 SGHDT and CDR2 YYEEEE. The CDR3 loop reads CASSLVRNTEAFF. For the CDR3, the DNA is TGTGCCAGCAGCTTGGTGAGGAACACTGAAGCTTTCTTT.

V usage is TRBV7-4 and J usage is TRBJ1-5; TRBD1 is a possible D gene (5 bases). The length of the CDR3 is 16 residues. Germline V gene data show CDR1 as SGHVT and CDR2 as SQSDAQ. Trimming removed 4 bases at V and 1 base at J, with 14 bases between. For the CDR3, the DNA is TGTGCCAGCAGCTCCTGGGTAAGGGGAAGCAATCAGCCCCAGCATTTT. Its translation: CASSSWVRGSNQPQHF. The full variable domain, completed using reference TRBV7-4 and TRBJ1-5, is GAGVSQSPRYKVAKRGRDVALRCDSISGHVTLYWYRQTLGQGSEVLTYSQSDAQRDKSGRPSGRFSAERPERSVSTLKIQRTEQGDSAVYLCASSSWVRGSNQPQHFGDGTRLSIL.

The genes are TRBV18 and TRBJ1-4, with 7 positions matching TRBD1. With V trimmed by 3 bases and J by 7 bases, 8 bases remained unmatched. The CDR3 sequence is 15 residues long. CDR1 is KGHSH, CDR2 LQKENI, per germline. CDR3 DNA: TGTGCCAGCTCACCCGGACAGGTTGAGCGTGAAAAACTGTTTTTT. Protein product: CASSPGQVEREKLFF.

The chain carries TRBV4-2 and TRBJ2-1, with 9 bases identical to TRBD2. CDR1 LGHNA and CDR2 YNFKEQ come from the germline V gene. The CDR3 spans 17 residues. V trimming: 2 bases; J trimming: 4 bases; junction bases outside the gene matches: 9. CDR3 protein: CASSQRYLAGGYNEQFF. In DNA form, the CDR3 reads TGTGCCAGCAGCCAACGCTACCTGGCGGGGGGGTACAATGAGCAGTTCTTC.

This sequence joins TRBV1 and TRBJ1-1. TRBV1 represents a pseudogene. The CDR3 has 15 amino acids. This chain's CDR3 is CTSSKRGEMNTEAFF. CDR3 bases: TGCACCAGCAGCAAGCGGGGGGAGATGAACACTGAAGCTTTCTTT.

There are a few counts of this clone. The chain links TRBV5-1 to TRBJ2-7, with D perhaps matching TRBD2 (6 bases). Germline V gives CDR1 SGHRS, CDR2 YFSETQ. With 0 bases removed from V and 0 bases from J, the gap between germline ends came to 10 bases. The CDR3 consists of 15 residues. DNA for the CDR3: TGCGCCAGCAGCTTGGTGGGAGGCCACTCCTACGAGCAGTACTTC. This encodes CASSLVGGHSYEQYF.

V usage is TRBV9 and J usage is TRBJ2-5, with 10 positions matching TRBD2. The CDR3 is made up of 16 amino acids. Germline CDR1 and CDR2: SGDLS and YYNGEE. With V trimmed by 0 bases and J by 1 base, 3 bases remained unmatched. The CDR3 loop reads CASSVASGGLQETQYF. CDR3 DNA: TGTGCCAGCAGCGTAGCTAGCGGGGGCCTCCAAGAGACCCAGTACTTC.

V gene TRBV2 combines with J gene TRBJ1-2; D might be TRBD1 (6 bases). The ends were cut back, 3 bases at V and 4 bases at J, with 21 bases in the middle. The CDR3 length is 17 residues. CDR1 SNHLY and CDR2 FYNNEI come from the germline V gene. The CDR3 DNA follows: TGTGCCAGCAGTGAGGCGGCGGGGGCGGGACTAGTCTATGGCTACACCTTC. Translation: CASSEAAGAGLVYGYTF.

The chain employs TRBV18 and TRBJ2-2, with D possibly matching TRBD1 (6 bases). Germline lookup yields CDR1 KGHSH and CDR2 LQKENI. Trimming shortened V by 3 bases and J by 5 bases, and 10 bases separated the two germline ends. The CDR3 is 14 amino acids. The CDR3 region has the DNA TGTGCCAGCTCACCTAACAGGGCTACCGGGGAGCTGTTTTTT. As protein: CASSPNRATGELFF.

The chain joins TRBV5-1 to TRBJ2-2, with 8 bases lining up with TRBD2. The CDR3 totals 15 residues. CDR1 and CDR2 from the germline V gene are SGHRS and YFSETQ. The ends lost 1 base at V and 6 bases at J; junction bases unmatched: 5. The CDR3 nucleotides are TGCGCCAGCAGCTTGTCGGGACTAGTGGCCGGGGAGCTGTTTTTT. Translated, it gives CASSLSGLVAGELFF. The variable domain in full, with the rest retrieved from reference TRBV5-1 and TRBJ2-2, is KAGVTQTPRYLIKTRGQQVTLSCSPISGHRSVSWYQQTPGQGLQFLFEYFSETQRNKGNFPGRFSGRQFSNSRSEMNVSTLELGDSALYLCASSLSGLVAGELFFGEGSRLTVL.

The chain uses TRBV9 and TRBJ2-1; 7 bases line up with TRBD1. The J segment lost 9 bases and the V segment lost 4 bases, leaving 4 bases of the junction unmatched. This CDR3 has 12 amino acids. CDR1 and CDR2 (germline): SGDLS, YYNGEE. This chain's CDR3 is CASSPNRGEQFF. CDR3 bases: TGTGCCAGCAGCCCCAACAGGGGTGAGCAGTTCTTC.

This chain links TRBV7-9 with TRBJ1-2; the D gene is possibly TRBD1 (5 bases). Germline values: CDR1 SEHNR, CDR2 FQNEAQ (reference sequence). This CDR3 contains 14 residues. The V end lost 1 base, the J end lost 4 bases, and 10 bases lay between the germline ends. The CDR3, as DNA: TGTGCCAGCAGCTTAGTGGGGCTAGGCTATGGCTACACCTTC. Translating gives CASSLVGLGYGYTF.

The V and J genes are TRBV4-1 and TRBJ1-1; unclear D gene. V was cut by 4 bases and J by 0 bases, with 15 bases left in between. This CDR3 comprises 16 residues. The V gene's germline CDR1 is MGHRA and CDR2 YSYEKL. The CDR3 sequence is CASSRPRRALNTEAFF. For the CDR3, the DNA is TGCGCCAGCAGCCGCCCCCGGCGGGCTTTGAACACTGAAGCTTTCTTT.